This T cell receptor (beta chain) was captured in a study of T cells in localized non-small cell lung cancer. Study results and limitations: Measurement of T cell clonality placed uninvolved adjacent lung highest, above the level in tumor. Heterogeneity remains possible because sequencing was limited to only one tumor region. Adjacent lung had a median around 60 of the 100 largest tumor clones. Blood T cell density predicted longer survival; adjacent-lung clonality, shorter.

With respect to this clone: The target antigen is unknown.

Sequencing was performed with immunoSEQ multiplex PCR; in TCRdb, only in-frame clones are kept and a portion is missing. The sample yields 37,000 or so clones, 88% seen once. This CDR3 spans 17 amino acids. Germline values: CDR1 SGHKS, CDR2 YYEKEE (reference sequence). V lost 1 base to trimming and J lost 2 bases; unmatched junction nucleotides: 7. This receptor was identified in a woman aged 35 to 70 with stage I lung adenocarcinoma. This material consisted of peripheral blood, taken before any cancer treatment. The rearrangement uses TRBV5-5 and TRBJ2-3; 10 bases are a match to TRBD1. The chain's CDR3 is CASSLLGTGVYTDTQYF. The CDR3 DNA reads TGTGCCAGCAGCTTGCTGGGGACAGGGGTGTACACAGATACGCAGTATTTT.